The entry below describes one T cell receptor beta chain. The protocol was immunoSEQ multiplex PCR, while the TCRdb copy is restricted to in-frame clones and leaves out a portion. The table shows about 150,000 clones, with around nine tenths occurring only once. The CDR3 sequence is 14 residues long. The V gene's germline CDR1 is LGHNA and CDR2 YSLEER. V was pared by 3 bases and J by 4 bases, with 12 bases between. This sample was taken from a study of control samples from healthy donors and cancer patients. Sequencing was carried out using blood. This sequence joins TRBV4-3 and TRBJ1-1; D ambiguous. The TCR originated in a man aged 18 to 30 in good health. CDR3 sequence (DNA): TGCGCCAGCAGCCAGGGGAGGAGAAGCACTGAAGCTTTCTTT. This sequence encodes CASSQGRRSTEAFF.